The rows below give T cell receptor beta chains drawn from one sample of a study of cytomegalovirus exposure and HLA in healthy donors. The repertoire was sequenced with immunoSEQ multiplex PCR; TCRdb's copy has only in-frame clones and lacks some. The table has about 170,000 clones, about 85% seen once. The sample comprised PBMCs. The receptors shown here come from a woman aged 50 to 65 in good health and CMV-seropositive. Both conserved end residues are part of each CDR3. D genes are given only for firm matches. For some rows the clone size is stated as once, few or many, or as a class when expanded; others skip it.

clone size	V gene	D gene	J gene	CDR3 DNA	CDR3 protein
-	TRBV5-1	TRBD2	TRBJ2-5	TGCGCCAGCAGCTTGGATCCAGCGGGGGTCCTACAAGAGACCCAGTACTTC	CASSLDPAGVLQETQYF
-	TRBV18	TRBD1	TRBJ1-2	TGTGCCAGCTCAAAACAGGGGTTAGACTATGGCTACACCTTC	CASSKQGLDYGYTF
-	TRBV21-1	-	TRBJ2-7	TGTGCCAGCAGCAAGTACCGGGACACCGAGCAGTACTTC	CASSKYRDTEQYF
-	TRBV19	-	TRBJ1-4	TGTGCCAGTACGGTAGGCGGAACTAATGAAAAACTGTTTTTT	CASTVGGTNEKLFF
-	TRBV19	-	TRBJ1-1	TGTGCCAGTAGTATCACACAGAACACTGAAGCTTTCTTT	CASSITQNTEAFF
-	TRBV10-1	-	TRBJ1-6	TGCGCCAGCAGTGAGGAACACAGAAATTCACCCCTCCACTTT	CASSEEHRNSPLHF
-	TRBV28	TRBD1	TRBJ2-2	TGTGCCAGCAGTTCAGGGGGCGCGGGTACCGGGGAGCTGTTTTTT	CASSSGGAGTGELFF
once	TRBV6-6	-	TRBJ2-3	TGTGCCAGCAGCAAAATAAGGGGGGGGGATACGCAGTATTTT	CASSKIRGGDTQYF
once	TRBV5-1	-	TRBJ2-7	TGCGCCAGCAGCTGGAGACCGATAGGGCTCGAGGGATACGAGCAGTACTTC	CASSWRPIGLEGYEQYF
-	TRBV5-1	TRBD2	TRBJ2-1	TGCGCCAGCAGCTTGGAAGGAGCGGGAGGCTACAATGAGCAGTTCTTC	CASSLEGAGGYNEQFF
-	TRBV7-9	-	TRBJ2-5	TGTTCCAGCAGCCCAGAGGGTGCGACCCAGTACTTC	CSSSPEGATQYF
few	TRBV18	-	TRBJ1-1	TGTGCCAGCTCACCAACTCTAGGAACTGAAGCTTTCTTT	CASSPTLGTEAFF
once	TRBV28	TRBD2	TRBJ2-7	TGTGCCAGCAGTTTACTAAAACTAGCGGGAGGCGCCGAGCGCTACGAGCAGTACTTC	CASSLLKLAGGAERYEQYF
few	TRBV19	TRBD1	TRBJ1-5	TGTGCCACTGGGGGACAGGGAACGACGGGACCCCAGCATTTT	CATGGQGTTGPQHF
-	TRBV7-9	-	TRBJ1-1	TGTGCCAGCAGCTTTATACAGAACACTGAAGCTTTCTTT	CASSFIQNTEAFF
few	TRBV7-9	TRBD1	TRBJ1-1	TGTGCCAGCAGCTTAGATGGGACAGTGAACACTGAAGCTTTCTTT	CASSLDGTVNTEAFF
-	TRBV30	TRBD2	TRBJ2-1	TGTGCCTGGGGCCGGGGACTAGGGGGATTTGGTGAGCAGTTCTTC	CAWGRGLGGFGEQFF
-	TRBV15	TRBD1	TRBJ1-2	TGTGCCACCAGCAGAGAGACAGGGGGTGGCTACACCTTC	CATSRETGGGYTF
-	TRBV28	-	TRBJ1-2	TGTGCCAGCAGTTTACTCACAGCTGCCTATGGCTACACCTTC	CASSLLTAAYGYTF
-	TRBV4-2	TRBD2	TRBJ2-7	TGTGCCAGCAGCCAAGAGGGGACTAGCGGGGGGTCCCCAATGATCGAGCAGTACTTC	CASSQEGTSGGSPMIEQYF
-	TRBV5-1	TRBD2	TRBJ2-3	TGCGCCAGCAGCTTTGGCAGTAGCGGGGCAGATACGCAGTATTTT	CASSFGSSGADTQYF
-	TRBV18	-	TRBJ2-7	TGTGCCAGCTCACCATTTTCGGACAGCCCCTACGAGCAGTACTTC	CASSPFSDSPYEQYF
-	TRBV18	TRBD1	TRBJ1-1	TGTGCCAGCTCACCACTGGACAGGTTGGACGGTCCTGAAGCTTTCTTT	CASSPLDRLDGPEAFF
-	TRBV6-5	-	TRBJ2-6	TGTGCCAGCAGGGAGGGGAACTCTGGGGCCAACGTCCTGACTTTC	CASREGNSGANVLTF
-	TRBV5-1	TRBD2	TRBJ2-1	TGCGCCAGCAGCCTAACCGGGACTAGAAGTTACAATGAGCAGTTCTTC	CASSLTGTRSYNEQFF
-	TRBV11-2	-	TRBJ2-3	TGTGCCAGCAGCTTAGTCCGGGGAGCACCAGATACGCAGTATTTT	CASSLVRGAPDTQYF
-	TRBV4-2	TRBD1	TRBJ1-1	TGTGCCAGCAGCCAAGATCTTTGGTCCGGGACAGGGAGGAACACTGAAGCTTTCTTT	CASSQDLWSGTGRNTEAFF
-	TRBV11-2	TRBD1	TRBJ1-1	TGTGCCAGCAGTCGACAGGGTCTCACTGAAGCTTTCTTT	CASSRQGLTEAFF